This T cell receptor beta chain stems from a study of response to subunit inactivated influenza vaccine. This clonotype was counted a few times. Antigen unknown. One entry per CDR3 protein, called by TCRdb with MiXCR from the RT-PCR reads. Of 650,000 to 800,000 distinct CDR3 sequences in the sample, around 13% are singletons; the top ten hold less than 9%. Overall study findings and caveats: After each seasonal influenza vaccination, few new T cells are recruited, the authors suggested.

The sample was PBMCs from blood, taken 14 to 15 days before vaccination. The TCR originated in a man aged 45-60 years who received an inactivated influenza vaccine.

Here the CDR3 DNA reads TGTGCCAGCAGCTTAGTGGCTGGGCCGCGTGAAGCTTTCTTT. As protein: CASSLVAGPREAFF. The V and J genes are TRBV7-2 and TRBJ1-1; no clear D gene. The ends were cut back, 1 base at V and 7 bases at J, with 13 bases in the middle. CDR1 is SGHTA and CDR2 is FQGNSA in the germline V gene. The CDR3 is 14 residues long.